Below, 19 T cell receptor beta chains from the same sample are listed, as sequenced in a study of OX40 agonist ivuxolimab in advanced cancers. The library was obtained by the immunoSEQ multiplex PCR assay. In TCRdb, the immuneACCESS table is reduced to in-frame sequences with V and J assigned. These tables do not hold every clone; where another copy was compared, an unresolved V gene accounts for under half, and the others remain unexplained. The sample table records tens of thousands of clones; roughly 90% of these occur just once. Roughly 0.55% of the sample is in the top ten clones. This sample comprised CD4+ or CD8+ T cells sorted from blood, obtained in a trial of the OX40 agonist ivuxolimab. The receptors shown here come from an adult with an advanced solid tumor such as melanoma, head and neck, liver or kidney cancer.

This chain links TRBV5-1 with TRBJ1-1; D is perhaps TRBD1 (5 bases). Germline CDR1 and CDR2: SGHRS and YFSETQ. Trimming left V 0 bases short and J 6 bases short, with 15 bases between. The CDR3 contains 15 residues. CDR3 in DNA: TGCGCCAGCAGCTTGGTGGGACGCTGGGAAGCTGAAGCTTTCTTT. This sequence encodes CASSLVGRWEAEAFF. Supplemented by reference TRBV5-1 and TRBJ1-1, the full variable domain reads KAGVTQTPRYLIKTRGQQVTLSCSPISGHRSVSWYQQTPGQGLQFLFEYFSETQRNKGNFPGRFSGRQFSNSRSEMNVSTLELGDSALYLCASSLVGRWEAEAFFGQGTRLTVV.

The chain couples TRBV5-5 to TRBJ1-1; the D gene is possibly TRBD1 (5 bases). The germline V gene has CDR1 SGHKS and CDR2 YYEKEE (reference sequence). The CDR3 is 13 residues long. Trimming left V 3 bases short and J 5 bases short, with 11 bases between. CDR3 nucleotide sequence: TGTGCCAGCAGCTACCTGGGGGGGACTGAAGCTTTCTTT. Amino acid sequence: CASSYLGGTEAFF.

The V call is TRBV5-1, the J call TRBJ1-1, with no clear D. The V end lost 3 bases, the J end lost 5 bases, and 17 bases lay between the germline ends. Germline CDR1 SGHRS, CDR2 YFSETQ. The length of the CDR3 is 15 residues. The CDR3 is CASSSTQQPGTEAFF. In DNA form, the CDR3 reads TGCGCCAGCAGCTCGACTCAACAGCCGGGGACTGAAGCTTTCTTT.

This chain links TRBV9 with TRBJ2-7, with TRBD1 identical over 10 bases. Germline V gives CDR1 SGDLS, CDR2 YYNGEE. CDR3 length equals 14 residues. After removal of 2 bases from V and 3 bases from J, the junction contained 2 bases not matched to a gene. The DNA for the CDR3 is TGTGCCAGCAGCGTGACAGGGGGCCACTACGAGCAGTACTTC. It encodes CASSVTGGHYEQYF. Variable domain in full (rest from reference TRBV9 and TRBJ2-7): DSGVTQTPKHLITATGQRVTLRCSPRSGDLSVYWYQQSLDQGLQFLIQYYNGEERAKGNILERFSAQQFPDLHSELNLSSLELGDSALYFCASSVTGGHYEQYFGPGTRLTVT.

V gene TRBV5-5 combines with J gene TRBJ1-4, with D possibly being TRBD1 (5 bases). The CDR3 runs 15 residues. Trimming removed 4 bases from V and 8 bases from J, with 18 bases in between. In germline, CDR1 is SGHKS, CDR2 YYEKEE (reference sequence). CDR3 bases: TGTGCCAGCAGCCCGACCGGGGGAAGGTCGGAAAAACTGTTTTTT. It translates to CASSPTGGRSEKLFF.

This clone showed up just a few times. Additional DNA sequences in this sample encode the identical CDR3. V usage is TRBV2 and J usage is TRBJ1-1; 7 bases are shared with TRBD1. Germline trimming cut 6 bases from V and 5 bases from J; bases unmatched to any gene: 9. The CDR3 has 14 amino acids. Per germline, CDR1 SNHLY and CDR2 FYNNEI. In nucleotides, the CDR3 is TGTGCCAGCAGGGAGACAGGGACGAGGACTGAAGCTTTCTTT. Encoded protein: CASRETGTRTEAFF.

This CDR3 reads CASSSSSWDEQYF. The CDR3 DNA is TGTGCCAGCAGCTCGTCCTCTTGGGACGAGCAGTACTTC. The V call is TRBV7-3, the J call TRBJ2-7; no definite D call. CDR1 is SGHTA, CDR2 FQGTGA, per germline. This CDR3 comprises 13 residues. V lost 4 bases to trimming and J lost 5 bases, with 12 bases between them.

The V call is TRBV15, the J call TRBJ1-1; D is ambiguous. Trimming cost V 3 bases and J 2 bases, with 10 bases left between them. The CDR3 covers 14 residues. Germline CDR1 reads LNHNV; CDR2 reads YYDKDF (reference sequence). CDR3 sequence reads: CATSSRSVNTEAFF. The CDR3 region has the DNA TGTGCCACCAGCAGCCGGAGCGTAAACACTGAAGCTTTCTTT.

This chain connects TRBV6-1 to TRBJ1-1; 7 nucleotides align to TRBD1. This CDR3 has 13 residues. From germline, CDR1 is MNHNS and CDR2 SASEGT. Trimming took 8 bases from V and 1 from J; bases not matched to a gene: 4. The CDR3 sequence: CASPDRANTEAFF. The DNA of the CDR3 is TGTGCCAGCCCCGACAGGGCGAACACTGAAGCTTTCTTT.

The gene calls are TRBV6-1 and TRBJ2-7; TRBD1 matches at 7 bases. Germline CDR1 and CDR2: MNHNS and SASEGT. With 7 bases clipped from V and 10 bases from J, the junction kept 16 bases outside the gene matches. The CDR3 totals 14 residues. CDR3: CASTVPRGSRLQYF. In DNA, the CDR3 is TGTGCCAGCACCGTCCCCAGGGGGAGCCGTTTACAGTACTTC.

The rearrangement uses TRBV7-3 and TRBJ2-1, with a weak D call TRBD2 (5 bases). The ends were cut back, 5 bases at V and 2 bases at J, with 10 bases in the middle. The CDR3 spans 14 residues. Germline V gene data show CDR1 as SGHTA and CDR2 as FQGTGA. The CDR3 spells CASSPPGTYNEQFF. As DNA, the CDR3 is TGTGCCAGCAGCCCCCCGGGGACCTACAATGAGCAGTTCTTC. Full variable domain (missing parts from reference TRBV7-3 and TRBJ2-1): GAGVSQTPSNKVTEKGKYVELRCDPISGHTALYWYRQSLGQGPEFLIYFQGTGAADDSGLPNDRFFAVRPEGSVSTLKIQRTERGDSAVYLCASSPPGTYNEQFFGPGTRLTVL.

The chain is built from TRBV5-1 and TRBJ1-2; tentative D call: TRBD1 (5 bases). The length of the CDR3 is 14 residues. V lost 4 bases and J 4 bases, leaving 14 bases between the germline ends. Germline assignment: CDR1 SGHRS and CDR2 YFSETQ. The CDR3: CASSPGRQSYGYTF. The CDR3 DNA is TGCGCCAGCAGCCCGGGGAGACAGAGCTATGGCTACACCTTC.

The genes are TRBV7-6 and TRBJ1-3, with D unclear. V gave up 0 bases and J gave up 4 bases, with 4 bases separating them. CDR1 and CDR2 (germline): SGHVS, FNYEAQ. This CDR3 region has 13 residues. This CDR3 reads CASSLAHGNTIYF. In nucleotides, the CDR3 is TGTGCCAGCAGCTTAGCGCACGGAAACACCATATATTTT.

The rearrangement joins TRBV4-3 to TRBJ2-3, with D uncertain. The V end lost 1 base, the J end lost 5 bases, and 7 bases lay between the germline ends. CDR1 LGHNA and CDR2 YSLEER come from the germline V gene. CDR3 size: 13 residues. CDR3 sequence: CASSQVQKDTQYF. DNA of the CDR3: TGCGCCAGCAGCCAAGTTCAGAAAGATACGCAGTATTTT.

V is TRBV7-2 and J is TRBJ2-5, with D uncertain. Germline assignment: CDR1 SGHTA and CDR2 FQGNSA. V lost 0 bases and J lost 7, with 6 bases in between. The CDR3 totals 12 residues. The CDR3 sequence is CASSLALTTQYF. CDR3 DNA sequence: TGTGCCAGCAGCTTAGCGCTTACGACCCAGTACTTC.

The genes are TRBV19 and TRBJ2-4; 8 nucleotides line up with TRBD1. Germline V gives CDR1 LNHDA, CDR2 SQIVND (reference sequence). This CDR3 comprises 17 residues. The ends lost 6 bases at V and 0 bases at J; junction bases unmatched: 10. Written as DNA, the CDR3 is TGTGCCAGTAGACCCGGGACAGGAACTCTAGCCAAAAACATTCAGTACTTC. It yields the protein CASRPGTGTLAKNIQYF.

The chain links TRBV4-1 to TRBJ1-5; 8 bases line up with TRBD1. The V segment lost 4 bases and the J segment 0 bases; nucleotides outside the gene matches: 5. This CDR3 has 16 amino acids. Germline V gene sequence: CDR1 MGHRA, CDR2 YSYEKL. The CDR3 nucleotides are TGCGCCAGCAGCCGAACAGGGGGGAGTAGCAATCAGCCCCAGCATTTT. Amino acid sequence: CASSRTGGSSNQPQHF.

This rearrangement joins TRBV28 to TRBJ1-4; 7 nucleotides line up with TRBD1. The V gene's germline CDR1 is MDHEN and CDR2 SYDVKM. There are 15 residues in the CDR3. Germline trimming cut 3 bases from V and 5 bases from J; bases unmatched to any gene: 6. CDR3 loop: CASSFRDRRNEKLFF. CDR3 nucleotides: TGTGCCAGCAGTTTCCGGGACAGAAGAAATGAAAAACTGTTTTTT.

V and J are TRBV7-3 and TRBJ2-5, with TRBD1 identical over 7 bases. The CDR3 has 14 amino acids. Germline-derived CDR1 and CDR2 are SGHTA and FQGTGA. V trimming: 5 bases; J trimming: 5 bases; junction bases outside the gene matches: 8. The CDR3 loop is CASSLGTGEETQYF. CDR3 DNA: TGTGCCAGCAGCCTTGGCACAGGGGAGGAGACCCAGTACTTC.